The 23 T cell receptor beta chains listed next were all sequenced from one sample in a study of blood T cell repertoires in COVID-19. TCRdb's copy holds only in-frame clones and misses some; the assay was immunoSEQ multiplex PCR. The sample lists about 220,000 clones, about four fifths occurring once. Sequenced: peripheral blood. All receptors derive from a woman aged 60-75 years with acute or convalescent COVID-19.

This clone appeared a few times. Other DNA sequences of this sample code for an identical CDR3. The V gene is TRBV9, the J gene TRBJ1-4, with 7 bases matching TRBD1. V lost 2 bases, J lost 5 bases, and 3 bases stayed unmatched. The CDR3 sequence is 14 residues long. Germline CDR1 is SGDLS and CDR2 is YYNGEE. CDR3: CASSVSGGNEKLFF. The DNA of the CDR3 is TGTGCCAGCAGCGTCTCAGGGGGGAATGAAAAACTGTTTTTT.

The gene calls are TRBV28 and TRBJ2-7; D not resolved. The germline gives CDR1 MDHEN, CDR2 SYDVKM. This CDR3 comprises 11 residues. Trimming cost V 3 bases and J 7 bases, with 7 bases left between them. CDR3 DNA: TGTGCCAGCAGTTTTTTCTCTGAGCAGTACTTC. This codes for CASSFFSEQYF. The complete variable domain, with remaining parts taken from reference TRBV28 and TRBJ2-7, reads DVKVTQSSRYLVKRTGEKVFLECVQDMDHENMFWYRQDPGLGLRLIYFSYDVKMKEKGDIPEGYSVSREKKERFSLILESASTNQTSMYLCASSFFSEQYFGPGTRLTVT.

The chain links TRBV27 to TRBJ1-6; D not certain. Germline V CDR1 and CDR2: MNHEY, SMNVEV (reference sequence). The CDR3 covers 16 residues. The V and J ends lost 3 bases and 7 bases respectively, with 16 bases between them. The CDR3 DNA is TGTGCCAGCAGTTTGGTACACCTCCTCGGGAATTCACCCCTCCACTTT. Translating it yields CASSLVHLLGNSPLHF.

In its sample, this clone was seen once. The genes are TRBV3-1 (or the pseudogene TRBV3-2) and TRBJ2-5; 7 bases are a match to TRBD1. Losses at the gene ends were 4 bases for V and 1 base for J; bases not matched to a gene: 3. The CDR3 covers 14 residues. The germline CDR1 and CDR2 sequences are LGHDT and YNNKEL (reference sequence). The CDR3 DNA follows: TGTGCCAGCAGCCCAAGGACAGGCCAAGAGACCCAGTACTTC. This codes for CASSPRTGQETQYF.

The V call is TRBV20-1, the J call TRBJ1-1; D is ambiguous. Germline loops: CDR1 DFQATT, CDR2 SNEGSKA (reference sequence). The V and J ends lost 3 bases and 8 bases respectively, with 7 bases between them. This CDR3 is 10 amino acids long. The CDR3 DNA is TGCAGTGCTAGCCAGGTGGAAGCTTTCTTT. As protein: CSASQVEAFF.

The chain links TRBV7-8 to TRBJ2-2; 10 nucleotides align to TRBD1. V was pared by 6 bases and J by 3 bases, with 4 bases of the junction left unmatched. Germline-derived CDR1 and CDR2 are SGHVS and FQNEAQ. This CDR3 comprises 15 residues. The DNA of the CDR3 is TGTGCCAGCAGGCTCGGGACAGGGGACACCGGGGAGCTGTTTTTT. It is translated as CASRLGTGDTGELFF.

The rearrangement uses TRBV5-8 and TRBJ1-2; the match to TRBD1 covers 8 bases. The V and J ends lost 0 bases and 5 bases, in that order; junction bases with no gene match: 9. There are 16 residues in the CDR3. CDR1 and CDR2 from the germline V gene are SGHTS and YDEGEE. The DNA of the CDR3 is TGTGCCAGCAGCTTGGCCTTGACAGGGGATAATTATGGCTACACCTTC. Protein product: CASSLALTGDNYGYTF.

The chain combines TRBV12-3 or TRBV12-4 with TRBJ1-1; possibly TRBD1 for D (5 bases). Trimming shortened V by 8 bases and J by 11 bases, and 21 bases separated the two germline ends. The CDR3 is made up of 13 amino acids. CDR3 nucleotide sequence: TGTGCCAGCCCCCCAAGGGGCCCAGTCTGCGCTTTCTTT. Its translation is CASPPRGPVCAFF.

The chain is built from TRBV29-1 and TRBJ1-1; no clear D. Germline V CDR1 and CDR2: SQVTM, ANQGSEA. The CDR3 has 11 amino acids. Between the trimmed V and J ends, which lost 6 bases and 6 bases, there was a span of 11 bases. In DNA form, the CDR3 reads TGCAGCGTAAAGGGAGCAGCTGAAGCTTTCTTT. This sequence encodes CSVKGAAEAFF.

This clone was seen only a few times. V usage is TRBV11-2 and J usage is TRBJ2-2, with 9 bases aligning to TRBD1. The CDR3 length is 14 residues. Trimming took 7 bases from V and 7 from J; bases not matched to a gene: 7. The germline CDR1 and CDR2 sequences are SGHAT and FQNNGV. The CDR3 region is CASNRDRVGGELFF. CDR3 in DNA: TGTGCCAGCAACAGGGACAGGGTCGGCGGGGAGCTGTTTTTT.

V and J are TRBV9 and TRBJ2-7, with D perhaps TRBD1 (7 bases). The germline V gene has CDR1 SGDLS and CDR2 YYNGEE. Trimming shortened V by 0 bases and J by 3 bases, and 16 bases separated the two germline ends. The CDR3 length is 16 residues. CDR3 in amino acids: CASSVDAAGGFYEQYF. The CDR3 nucleotides are TGTGCCAGCAGCGTAGACGCGGCAGGGGGGTTCTACGAGCAGTACTTC.

The chain couples TRBV29-1 to TRBJ2-7; D is unresolved. The CDR3 covers 11 residues. The V and J ends lost 5 bases and 2 bases respectively, with 7 bases between them. In germline, CDR1 is SQVTM, CDR2 ANQGSEA. CDR3 in DNA: TGCAGCGTTCTCCTTACCTACGAGCAGTACTTC. This encodes CSVLLTYEQYF.

In its sample, this clone was seen once. The CDR3: CASRLAGNTGELFF. The CDR3 region has the DNA TGTGCCAGTCGTCTAGCGGGTAACACCGGGGAGCTGTTTTTT. The V and J genes are TRBV2 and TRBJ2-2; 8 positions match TRBD2. Germline V lookup: CDR1 SNHLY, CDR2 FYNNEI. The CDR3 covers 14 residues. Trimming took 9 bases from V and 2 from J; bases not matched to a gene: 5.

The sample holds one count of this clone. The chain carries TRBV7-8 and TRBJ2-7, with D uncertain. The germline gives CDR1 SGHVS, CDR2 FQNEAQ. The CDR3 loop spans 13 amino acids. The V end lost 5 bases, the J end lost 2 bases, and 10 bases lay between the germline ends. CDR3 sequence: CASSIGETYEQYF. CDR3 nucleotide sequence: TGTGCCAGCAGCATCGGAGAGACCTACGAGCAGTACTTC.

CDR3 DNA: TGTGCCTGGAGTCCAGGTTTCGGGGACACCGACTCTGAAGCTTTCTTT. Translation: CAWSPGFGDTDSEAFF. This chain joins TRBV30 and TRBJ1-1; weak D call: TRBD1 (6 bases). CDR1 is GTSNPN, CDR2 SVGIG, per germline (reference sequence). There are 16 residues in the CDR3. Trimming cost V 2 bases and J 6 bases, with 22 bases left between them. Full variable domain (missing parts from reference TRBV30 and TRBJ1-1): SQTIHQWPATLVQPVGSPLSLECTVEGTSNPNLYWYRQAAGRGLQLLFYSVGIGQISSEVPQNLSASRPQDRQFILSSKKLLLSDSGFYLCAWSPGFGDTDSEAFFGQGTRLTVV.

The chain couples TRBV28 to TRBJ1-1; TRBD1 aligns across 10 bases. Trimming cost V 3 bases and J 1 base; bases outside gene matches: 8. This CDR3 has 17 residues. The germline CDR1 and CDR2 sequences are MDHEN and SYDVKM. The CDR3 coding sequence is TGTGCCAGCAGTTTTCCGCCGACAGGGGGCTCGAACACTGAAGCTTTCTTT. Its translation is CASSFPPTGGSNTEAFF.

This sequence joins TRBV11-2 and TRBJ1-5, with D perhaps TRBD1 (5 bases). Trimming removed 1 base at V and 11 bases at J, with 6 bases between. CDR1 and CDR2 from the germline V gene are SGHAT and FQNNGV. CDR3 length: 11 amino acids. This CDR3 is CASSLGGAQHF. In DNA, the CDR3 is TGTGCCAGCAGCTTAGGGGGGGCCCAGCATTTT. Looking up the rest from reference TRBV11-2 and TRBJ1-5 gives the full variable domain: EAGVAQSPRYKIIEKRQSVAFWCNPISGHATLYWYQQILGQGPKLLIQFQNNGVVDDSQLPKDRFSAERLKGVDSTLKIQPAKLEDSAVYLCASSLGGAQHFGDGTRLSIL.

In its sample, this clone was seen a few times. The chain links TRBV9 to TRBJ1-5; D may be TRBD1 (6 bases). V was trimmed by 0 bases and J by 7 bases, leaving 14 bases between them. Germline loops: CDR1 SGDLS, CDR2 YYNGEE. The CDR3 runs 15 residues. Written as DNA, the CDR3 is TGTGCCAGCAGCGTAGCAGGGGCCCCCGAACAGCCCCAGCATTTT. As protein: CASSVAGAPEQPQHF.

This clone appeared a single time. The chain combines TRBV5-4 with TRBJ1-6; D is perhaps TRBD1 (5 bases). V lost 3 bases and J lost 7, with 14 bases in between. The germline CDR1 and CDR2 sequences are SGHNT and YYREEE (reference sequence). CDR3 length equals 15 residues. DNA of the CDR3: TGTGCCAGCAGCTGGGGTGGGGCGCGGAATTCACCCCTCCACTTT. The encoded protein is CASSWGGARNSPLHF.

This chain joins TRBV10-3 and TRBJ1-2; 7 bases match TRBD1. The CDR3 runs 13 residues. Germline CDR1 reads ENHRY; CDR2 reads SYGVKD. Trimming took 3 bases from V and 8 from J; bases not matched to a gene: 6. The CDR3 is CAISDTGEGGYTF. In DNA form, the CDR3 reads TGTGCCATCAGTGATACAGGGGAAGGAGGCTACACCTTC.

V and J are TRBV5-1 and TRBJ2-2; the match to TRBD2 covers 8 bases. Losses at the gene ends were 4 bases for V and 4 bases for J; bases not matched to a gene: 6. The CDR3 covers 15 residues. Looked up from germline, CDR1 is SGHRS and CDR2 is YFSETQ. In DNA, the CDR3 is TGCGCCAGCAGCGGGACTAGTTTTAGCACCGGGGAGCTGTTTTTT. This sequence encodes CASSGTSFSTGELFF. The full variable domain, its missing parts supplied by reference TRBV5-1 and TRBJ2-2, is KAGVTQTPRYLIKTRGQQVTLSCSPISGHRSVSWYQQTPGQGLQFLFEYFSETQRNKGNFPGRFSGRQFSNSRSEMNVSTLELGDSALYLCASSGTSFSTGELFFGEGSRLTVL.

V gene TRBV6-2 or TRBV6-3 combines with J gene TRBJ2-7; D is ambiguous. V was cut by 1 base and J by 3 bases, with 10 bases left in between. Germline loops: CDR1 MNHEY, CDR2 SVGEGT. This CDR3 has 14 amino acids. The DNA of the CDR3 is TGTGCCAGCAGTTACTTCGGAGCAAGCTACGAGCAGTACTTC. Translated: CASSYFGASYEQYF.

Written as DNA, the CDR3 is TGTGCCAGCAGCTTTAAGGCGGGACTAGCGGGGGGCACCTACGAGCAGTACTTC. Encoded protein: CASSFKAGLAGGTYEQYF. The chain combines TRBV7-2 with TRBJ2-7; the match to TRBD2 covers 15 bases. CDR1 SGHTA and CDR2 FQGNSA come from the germline V gene. The trim removed 3 bases at V and 2 bases at J, leaving 8 bases unmatched. This CDR3 is 18 amino acids long. Supplemented by reference TRBV7-2 and TRBJ2-7, the full variable domain reads GAGVSQSPSNKVTEKGKDVELRCDPISGHTALYWYRQSLGQGLEFLIYFQGNSAPDKSGLPSDRFSAERTGGSVSTLTIQRTQQEDSAVYLCASSFKAGLAGGTYEQYFGPGTRLTVT.